The 18 T cell receptor beta chains listed next were all sequenced from one sample in a study of neurological immune-mediated disorders. TCRdb re-analysed the 5' RACE reads in MiXCR, keeping a single row per CDR3 protein. The sample has some 86,000 distinct CDR3 sequences, 2.5% to 3% seen once; the top ten hold roughly 1.2%. The sequenced sample was PBMCs. The receptors were sampled from a woman aged 30 to 39 with multiple sclerosis.

This clonotype was counted ten times or more. DNA of the CDR3: TGTGCCAGCAGCCCCATTCAACGGGTAGATTCGGATACGCAGTATTTT. Protein sequence: CASSPIQRVDSDTQYF. The rearrangement joins TRBV12-3 or TRBV12-4 to TRBJ2-3, with D unclear. The CDR3 has 16 amino acids. Trimming took off 6 bases at V and 6 bases at J, with 22 bases between the two ends.

This clonotype has a count of ten or more. The chain employs TRBV6-1 and TRBJ2-1; D remains ambiguous. The CDR3 has 15 residues. Germline CDR1 and CDR2: MNHNS and SASEGT. Trimming pared 2 bases from V and 0 bases from J, leaving 8 bases between. CDR3 nucleotide sequence: TGTGCCAGCAGTGAATCCCAGAGCTCCTACAATGAGCAGTTCTTC. Protein sequence: CASSESQSSYNEQFF.

At least ten counts were recorded for this clonotype. This chain uses TRBV7-6 with TRBJ1-1; tentative D call: TRBD1 (5 bases). The CDR3 consists of 12 residues. The V gene's germline CDR1 is SGHVS and CDR2 FNYEAQ. V was shortened by 6 bases and J by 7 bases, with 12 bases between the two germline ends. The CDR3 region is CASSSRGGEAFF. The CDR3 DNA reads TGTGCCAGCAGTTCTCGCGGGGGTGAAGCTTTCTTT.

This clonotype was picked up many times. The DNA of the CDR3 is TGTGCCAGCAGCTTTACGACAGGAGGCACTGAAGCTTTCTTT. As protein: CASSFTTGGTEAFF. The chain links TRBV3-1 to TRBJ1-1; possible D gene TRBD1, 6 bases. Germline V gene sequence: CDR1 LGHDT, CDR2 YNNKEL (reference sequence). V shed 5 bases and J shed 4 bases, with 14 bases lying between them. The CDR3 has 14 amino acids.

This clonotype was observed many times. The CDR3 here is CSVGVGDTGNTIYF. Here the CDR3 DNA reads TGCAGCGTTGGCGTTGGGGATACTGGAAACACCATATATTTT. This sequence joins TRBV29-1 and TRBJ1-3; no reliable D call. Trimming removed 4 bases at V and 2 bases at J, with 12 bases between. The CDR3 is 14 amino acids. Germline V CDR1 and CDR2: SQVTM, ANQGSEA. The full variable domain, with the rest looked up from reference TRBV29-1 and TRBJ1-3, is SAVISQKPSRDICQRGTSLTIQCQVDSQVTMMFWYRQQPGQSLTLIATANQGSEATYESGFVIDKFPISRPNLTFSTLTVSNMSPEDSSIYLCSVGVGDTGNTIYFGEGSWLTVV.

This clonotype was observed at least ten times. The chain joins TRBV5-1 to TRBJ2-1, with 8 bases matching TRBD2. CDR1 and CDR2 (germline): SGHRS, YFSETQ. V lost 3 bases, J lost 4 bases, and 9 bases stayed unmatched. The CDR3 is made up of 16 amino acids. The CDR3 DNA reads TGCGCCAGCAGCTCTACGAGCGGGAGTTTTTACAATGAGCAGTTCTTC. This encodes CASSSTSGSFYNEQFF.

This clonotype was observed many times. The chain joins TRBV5-1 to TRBJ2-1; unclear D gene. The CDR3 spans 16 residues. V lost 4 bases and J lost 0, with 14 bases in between. Looked up from germline, CDR1 is SGHRS and CDR2 is YFSETQ. The CDR3 here is CASSLVGVSSYNEQFF. As DNA, the CDR3 is TGCGCCAGCAGCCTTGTTGGGGTGAGCTCCTACAATGAGCAGTTCTTC.

This clonotype was recorded at least ten times. Its ends do not fully match the called genes, so a read error is possible. The chain is built from TRBV5-1 and TRBJ2-7; the match to TRBD2 covers 11 bases. Germline V lookup: CDR1 SGHRS, CDR2 YFSETQ. The CDR3 extends over 15 amino acids. CDR3 bases: TGTGCCAGCAGTCCCGGGACTAGCGGTACCTACGAGCAGTACTTC. This sequence encodes CASSPGTSGTYEQYF.

This clonotype has a count of ten or more. The chain has TRBV12-3 or TRBV12-4 and TRBJ2-7; tentative D call: TRBD2 (6 bases). CDR3 length: 15 residues. Trimming removed 3 bases from V and 3 bases from J, with 15 bases in between. The CDR3 coding sequence is TGTGCCAGCAGTTTGAATGGCCGACTAGTCTACGAGCAGTACTTC. It codes for CASSLNGRLVYEQYF.

A single count supports this clonotype. The J gene is TRBJ1-3, the V gene TRBV29-1; D is ambiguous. The length of the CDR3 is 13 residues. V dropped 0 bases and J dropped 5 bases, with 8 bases sitting between them. Germline CDR1 SQVTM, CDR2 ANQGSEA. In nucleotides, the CDR3 is TGCAGCGTTGAAGATCGTACGAGAAACACCATATATTTT. It specifies CSVEDRTRNTIYF.

This clonotype was detected many times. This chain joins TRBV12-3 or TRBV12-4 and TRBJ1-2, with D possibly matching TRBD1 (6 bases). V gave up 6 bases and J gave up 8 bases, with 16 bases separating them. This CDR3 is built from 13 residues. The CDR3 nucleotides are TGTGCCAGCAGCTGGCTAGAGGGGGACGGCTACACCTTC. It is translated as CASSWLEGDGYTF.

The table lists this clonotype with many counts. The chain uses TRBV7-2 and TRBJ2-7, with 12 bases lining up with TRBD1. The CDR3 loop spans 17 amino acids. Losses at the gene ends were 1 base for V and 4 bases for J; bases not matched to a gene: 8. Germline-derived CDR1 and CDR2 are SGHTA and FQGNSA. Written as DNA, the CDR3 is TGTGCCAGCAGCTTAGGCCCACCGGGACAGGGGGCTTACGAGCAGTACTTC. This encodes CASSLGPPGQGAYEQYF.

The sample holds many counts of this clonotype. CDR3: CASSTDTENEKLFF. In DNA, the CDR3 is TGTGCCAGCTCTACGGACACCGAGAATGAAAAACTGTTTTTT. This chain links TRBV18 with TRBJ1-4; D perhaps matches TRBD1 (5 bases). With 6 bases removed from V and 5 bases from J, the gap between germline ends came to 13 bases. CDR3 size: 14 residues. Germline V gene lookup returns CDR1 KGHSH and CDR2 LQKENI.

This clonotype appeared many times. This chain connects TRBV5-1 to TRBJ1-1; the D is unclear. CDR1 and CDR2 (germline): SGHRS, YFSETQ. V was shortened by 4 bases and J by 0 bases, with 19 bases between the two germline ends. The CDR3 consists of 17 residues. The CDR3 sequence is CASSPLAEWVMNTEAFF. For the CDR3, the DNA is TGCGCCAGCAGCCCCCTCGCGGAATGGGTCATGAACACTGAAGCTTTCTTT.

In its sample, this clonotype was seen many times. This chain links TRBV20-1 with TRBJ2-4; tentative D call: TRBD2 (6 bases). The germline gives CDR1 DFQATT, CDR2 SNEGSKA (reference sequence). The V end lost 8 bases, the J end lost 0 bases, and 14 bases lay between the germline ends. This CDR3 region has 14 residues. CDR3 sequence reads: CSLAEVLAKNIQYF. The CDR3 coding sequence is TGCAGTTTAGCGGAGGTCTTAGCCAAAAACATTCAGTACTTC.

This clonotype occurred many times. The rearrangement links TRBV7-2 to TRBJ2-2, with unresolved D. CDR3 length equals 13 residues. V was shortened by 3 bases and J by 6 bases, with 8 bases between the two germline ends. CDR1 and CDR2 (germline): SGHTA, FQGNSA. The DNA for the CDR3 is TGTGCCAGCAGCTTCGGTTACGCCGGGGAGCTGTTTTTT. Amino acids: CASSFGYAGELFF.

This clonotype was observed at least ten times. The genes are TRBV20-1 and TRBJ1-2, with D possibly TRBD1 on 5 matching bases. The CDR3 runs to 12 residues. Trimming removed 5 bases from V and 1 base from J, with 8 bases in between. From germline, CDR1 is DFQATT and CDR2 SNEGSKA (reference sequence). The CDR3 here is CSAQDSNYGYTF. The CDR3 DNA reads as TGCAGTGCTCAAGACAGTAACTATGGCTACACCTTC.

This clonotype has only a few counts. The V call is TRBV19, the J call TRBJ1-1, with D perhaps matching TRBD1 (5 bases). This CDR3 is 13 amino acids long. CDR1 LNHDA and CDR2 SQIVND come from the germline V gene (reference sequence). Between the trimmed V and J ends, which lost 4 bases and 4 bases, there was a span of 10 bases. CDR3 residues: CASSRGRSTEAFF. In nucleotides, the CDR3 is TGTGCCAGTAGTAGGGGGAGAAGCACTGAAGCTTTCTTT. The full variable domain, rest sourced from reference TRBV19 and TRBJ1-1, is DGGITQSPKYLFRKEGQNVTLSCEQNLNHDAMYWYRQDPGQGLRLIYYSQIVNDFQKGDIAEGYSVSREKKESFPLTVTSAQKNPTAFYLCASSRGRSTEAFFGQGTRLTVV.